This T cell receptor (beta chain) was captured in a study of T cell repertoires in cytomegalovirus infection (dated by TCRdb to the late 2010s). A note on the overall study: The HLA type of each donor mattered for the analysis, because public TCR beta signatures pointed to carriage of CMV infection along with the matching HLA type. Findings and caveats that apply to the study as a whole: The ex vivo response was dominated by HLA-C-restricted CMV-specific TCR beta clonotypes, which also provided the single most frequent clonotype in two of eight donors. Cumulative frequency of public TCR beta family members discriminated carriers of CMV infection plus the relevant HLA type in this cohort and an independent 352-donor cohort.

This clonotype was counted at least ten times. The antigen this receptor binds is unknown. No base quality information exists; no much larger clone differs at one position. V is pruned by 4 bases and J by 2 bases, leaving 4 bases of the junction without a gene match. The CDR3, from cysteine to phenylalanine, totals 15 residues. This entry keeps only the CDR3 DNA: 45 bases, framed from base 1. TCRdb shows the sequencer as Illumina HiSeq 1500. In-frame beta chains were kept once TCRdb had trimmed the public reads at Q25 with fastp and called clones with MiXCR. Here each entry gathers all rows of one CDR3 protein and keeps the most common genes and DNA. The sample yields some 300,000 distinct CDR3 sequences; approximately 8.9% were counted once. The ten largest clonotypes hold less than 3% of the sample.

Sequencing was done on a sample of PBMCs. This sequence originates from a human donor in good health (CMV status not recorded). Some clones in this sample may be carry-over from other donors' samples. The rearranged chain carries TRBV12-3 or TRBV12-4 and TRBJ2-3, and 9 junction bases match TRBD1. The nucleotide sequence is TGTGCCAGCAGTTCCGGGGACAGGGTCACAGATACGCAGTATTTT. It translates to CASSSGDRVTDTQYF.